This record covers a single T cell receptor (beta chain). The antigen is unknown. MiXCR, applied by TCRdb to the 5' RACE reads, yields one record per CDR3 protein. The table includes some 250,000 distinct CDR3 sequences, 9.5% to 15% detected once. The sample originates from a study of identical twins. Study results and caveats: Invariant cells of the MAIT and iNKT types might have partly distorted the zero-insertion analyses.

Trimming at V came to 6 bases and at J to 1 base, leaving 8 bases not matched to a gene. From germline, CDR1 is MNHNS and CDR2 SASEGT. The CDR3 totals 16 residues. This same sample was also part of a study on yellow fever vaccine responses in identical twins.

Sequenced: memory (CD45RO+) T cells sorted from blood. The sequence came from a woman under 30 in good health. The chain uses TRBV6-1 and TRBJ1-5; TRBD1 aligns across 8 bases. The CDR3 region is CASRPRQGQSNQPQHF. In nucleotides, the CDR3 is TGTGCCAGCAGACCTCGACAGGGGCAAAGCAATCAGCCCCAGCATTTT.